This is a list of T cell receptor beta chains from one sample in a study of a mutant IDH1 vaccine in newly diagnosed glioma. These receptors' targets are unknown. Sequencing used immunoSEQ multiplex PCR; TCRdb keeps in-frame clones, though not all of them. The sample gives approximately 60,000 clones, around 87% of which show up once; about 1.3% is in the top ten. The sequencing used PBMCs, collected from a glioma patient whose treatment included an IDH1 peptide vaccine. The origin of the receptors is a man aged 35-49 years with glioma. The CDR3 runs from the conserved cysteine through the conserved F or W. The D gene is left open where the match is weak. Clone size, where shown, is once, few, many, or a class for clones that have expanded.

D gene: .; J gene: TRBJ1-5; clone size: .; V gene: TRBV7-2; CDR3 protein: CASSLVQHSNQPQHF; CDR3 DNA: TGTGCCAGCAGCTTAGTACAGCATAGCAATCAGCCCCAGCATTTT
D gene: .; J gene: TRBJ2-2; clone size: .; V gene: TRBV18; CDR3 protein: CASSPALAGGELFF; CDR3 DNA: TGTGCCAGCTCACCGGCCCTAGCCGGAGGGGAGCTGTTTTTT
D gene: TRBD2; J gene: TRBJ2-1; clone size: .; V gene: TRBV5-5; CDR3 protein: CASSDWTSGYNEQFF; CDR3 DNA: TGTGCCAGCAGCGACTGGACTAGCGGTTACAATGAGCAGTTCTTC
D gene: .; J gene: TRBJ2-7; clone size: .; V gene: TRBV6-5; CDR3 protein: CASRWTGRGPYEQYF; CDR3 DNA: TGTGCCAGCAGATGGACGGGACGAGGCCCTTACGAGCAGTACTTC
D gene: .; J gene: TRBJ2-3; clone size: .; V gene: TRBV10-2; CDR3 protein: CASRPGRRTDTQYF; CDR3 DNA: TGCGCCAGCAGACCTGGGAGGCGCACAGATACGCAGTATTTT
D gene: .; J gene: TRBJ1-5; clone size: .; V gene: TRBV19; CDR3 protein: CASSIFNQPQHF; CDR3 DNA: TGTGCCAGTAGTATATTCAATCAGCCCCAGCATTTT
D gene: TRBD2; J gene: TRBJ2-5; clone size: .; V gene: TRBV5-6; CDR3 protein: CASSPGGLVETQYF; CDR3 DNA: TGTGCCAGCAGCCCGGGGGGGTTGGTGGAGACCCAGTACTTC
D gene: TRBD1; J gene: TRBJ1-3; clone size: .; V gene: TRBV5-1; CDR3 protein: CASSNLGQGGNTIYF; CDR3 DNA: TGCGCCAGCAGCAACCTCGGACAGGGGGGAAACACCATATATTTT
D gene: .; J gene: TRBJ2-3; clone size: few; V gene: TRBV7-2; CDR3 protein: CASSLALFTDTQYF; CDR3 DNA: TGTGCCAGCAGCTTAGCCCTTTTCACAGATACGCAGTATTTT
D gene: TRBD1; J gene: TRBJ1-4; clone size: once; V gene: TRBV6-6; CDR3 protein: CASSRQGAGEKLFF; CDR3 DNA: TGTGCCAGCAGTCGACAGGGGGCGGGTGAAAAACTGTTTTTT
D gene: .; J gene: TRBJ1-5; clone size: .; V gene: TRBV18; CDR3 protein: CASSPLGQSNSNQPQHF; CDR3 DNA: TGTGCCAGCTCACCACTAGGACAGTCTAATAGCAATCAGCCCCAGCATTTT
D gene: .; J gene: TRBJ1-1; clone size: few; V gene: TRBV10-3; CDR3 protein: CAVRKIGTPEAFF; CDR3 DNA: TGTGCCGTTAGGAAAATCGGGACTCCTGAAGCTTTCTTT
D gene: .; J gene: TRBJ1-1; clone size: .; V gene: TRBV19; CDR3 protein: CASSHTWGGTEAFF; CDR3 DNA: TGTGCCAGTAGTCACACCTGGGGGGGCACTGAAGCTTTCTTT
D gene: TRBD1; J gene: TRBJ2-5; clone size: .; V gene: TRBV4-2; CDR3 protein: CASSQDSGTGSGAQYF; CDR3 DNA: TGTGCCAGCAGCCAAGATTCGGGGACAGGCTCGGGGGCCCAGTACTTC
D gene: .; J gene: TRBJ1-2; clone size: .; V gene: TRBV6-5; CDR3 protein: CASSYVGGPGGYTF; CDR3 DNA: TGTGCCAGCAGTTACGTCGGGGGGCCTGGTGGCTACACCTTC
D gene: .; J gene: TRBJ1-4; clone size: .; V gene: TRBV25-1; CDR3 protein: CASSERHPNEKLFF; CDR3 DNA: TGTGCCAGCAGTGAAAGACACCCTAATGAAAAACTGTTTTTT
D gene: .; J gene: TRBJ2-7; clone size: .; V gene: TRBV18; CDR3 protein: CASSPPNGAGYDEQYF; CDR3 DNA: TGTGCCAGCTCACCACCGAACGGGGCTGGTTACGACGAGCAGTACTTC
D gene: .; J gene: TRBJ2-7; clone size: .; V gene: TRBV5-8; CDR3 protein: CASSQLDIREQYF; CDR3 DNA: TGTGCCAGCAGCCAACTTGATATACGCGAGCAGTACTTC
D gene: .; J gene: TRBJ1-2; clone size: .; V gene: TRBV5-5; CDR3 protein: CASSLAGTGGYTF; CDR3 DNA: TGTGCCAGCAGCTTGGCGGGGACGGGTGGCTACACCTTC
D gene: TRBD1; J gene: TRBJ2-2; clone size: .; V gene: TRBV5-4; CDR3 protein: CASSVGQGAGELFF; CDR3 DNA: TGTGCCAGCAGCGTGGGACAGGGCGCCGGGGAGCTGTTTTTT
D gene: TRBD1; J gene: TRBJ2-2; clone size: .; V gene: TRBV9; CDR3 protein: CASRGQGMNTGELFF; CDR3 DNA: TGTGCCAGCAGGGGACAGGGGATGAACACCGGGGAGCTGTTTTTT
D gene: .; J gene: TRBJ1-5; clone size: .; V gene: TRBV6-6; CDR3 protein: CASSYSGQGTF; CDR3 DNA: TGTGCCAGCAGTTACTCGGGACAAGGCACTTTT
D gene: TRBD2; J gene: TRBJ2-1; clone size: .; V gene: TRBV7-9; CDR3 protein: CASSPGGLAVPSSYNEQFF; CDR3 DNA: TGTGCCAGCAGCCCTGGGGGACTAGCGGTCCCTAGCTCCTACAATGAGCAGTTCTTC
D gene: TRBD1; J gene: TRBJ1-1; clone size: once; V gene: TRBV15; CDR3 protein: CATSRGQGLSMGTEAFF; CDR3 DNA: TGTGCCACCAGCAGAGGACAGGGGCTCTCTATGGGTACTGAAGCTTTCTTT
D gene: .; J gene: TRBJ1-1; clone size: .; V gene: TRBV19; CDR3 protein: CASKDRERNTEAFF; CDR3 DNA: TGTGCCAGTAAGGATAGGGAAAGGAACACTGAAGCTTTCTTT
D gene: .; J gene: TRBJ2-3; clone size: .; V gene: TRBV5-1; CDR3 protein: CASSFLANQGDTQYF; CDR3 DNA: TGCGCCAGCAGCTTCCTGGCAAACCAAGGGGATACGCAGTATTTT
D gene: .; J gene: TRBJ2-7; clone size: .; V gene: TRBV12-1; CDR3 protein: CASSATSGRASEQYF; CDR3 DNA: TGTGCCAGCAGCGCCACTAGCGGGAGGGCCTCCGAGCAGTACTTC
D gene: .; J gene: TRBJ2-3; clone size: .; V gene: TRBV25-1; CDR3 protein: CASSEYERALPTDTQYF; CDR3 DNA: TGTGCCAGCAGTGAATACGAGCGGGCTCTCCCCACAGATACGCAGTATTTT
D gene: .; J gene: TRBJ2-2; clone size: .; V gene: TRBV5-1; CDR3 protein: CASSLSQGGASRELFF; CDR3 DNA: TGCGCCAGCAGCTTGTCACAGGGTGGGGCTTCCAGGGAGCTGTTTTTT
D gene: TRBD1; J gene: TRBJ1-2; clone size: .; V gene: TRBV14; CDR3 protein: CASSRDRVGGYTF; CDR3 DNA: TGTGCCAGCAGCCGTGACAGGGTTGGTGGCTACACCTTC
D gene: TRBD2; J gene: TRBJ2-1; clone size: .; V gene: TRBV18; CDR3 protein: CASSPQGGRARNEQFF; CDR3 DNA: TGTGCCAGCTCACCACAGGGCGGGAGGGCGAGGAATGAGCAGTTCTTC
D gene: .; J gene: TRBJ2-7; clone size: .; V gene: TRBV2; CDR3 protein: CASSARGLYEQYF; CDR3 DNA: TGTGCCAGCAGTGCAAGAGGGCTCTACGAGCAGTACTTC
D gene: .; J gene: TRBJ2-7; clone size: few; V gene: TRBV14; CDR3 protein: CASSLQSYEQYF; CDR3 DNA: TGTGCCAGCAGTTTACAATCCTACGAGCAGTACTTC
D gene: TRBD1; J gene: TRBJ2-7; clone size: .; V gene: TRBV27; CDR3 protein: CASSSPGTGGSYEQYF; CDR3 DNA: TGTGCCAGCAGTTCTCCCGGGACAGGGGGGTCCTACGAGCAGTACTTC
D gene: TRBD2; J gene: TRBJ2-3; clone size: once; V gene: TRBV27; CDR3 protein: CASSHRLAGGTDTQYF; CDR3 DNA: TGTGCCAGCAGTCACCGACTAGCGGGAGGCACAGATACGCAGTATTTT
D gene: .; J gene: TRBJ2-1; clone size: .; V gene: TRBV5-4; CDR3 protein: CASSLDSLIDASSYNEQFF; CDR3 DNA: TGTGCCAGCAGCTTGGACTCTTTGATCGACGCGAGCTCCTACAATGAGCAGTTCTTC
D gene: TRBD2; J gene: TRBJ2-7; clone size: .; V gene: TRBV11-2; CDR3 protein: CASSLGAGPGEQYF; CDR3 DNA: TGTGCCAGCAGCTTGGGAGCGGGGCCTGGGGAGCAGTACTTC